The 11 T cell receptor beta chains in this list originate from one sample, sequenced in a study of a mutant IDH1 vaccine in newly diagnosed glioma (dated by TCRdb to the early 2020s). The time point label here, explained by the study, means: baseline, week 1 (first vaccination visit). Explained via the paper, the treatment or condition label denotes: pre-vaccination baseline after standard-of-care therapy. The receptor library was made with the immunoSEQ multiplex PCR assay. The table was pulled from immuneACCESS by TCRdb, which kept in-frame rearrangements only. Such tables lose some clones; where checked, under half of the loss comes from unresolved V genes, and the rest has no known cause. This sample holds about 88,000 clones; 82% were observed only once. The ten most abundant clones make up 5.3% of the sample. The input for sequencing was PBMCs, taken from a glioma patient treated with radiotherapy, temozolomide or both. Source of these receptors: a man between 40 and 49 years old with glioma. Some clones in this sample may be carry-over from other donors' samples.

V is TRBV5-1 and J is TRBJ1-5, with TRBD1 identical over 8 bases. CDR1 is SGHRS and CDR2 is YFSETQ in the germline V gene. With V trimmed by 0 bases and J by 7 bases, 3 bases remained unmatched. CDR3 length equals 14 residues. The CDR3 loop is CASSLGGTGQPQHF. The CDR3 coding sequence is TGCGCCAGCAGCTTGGGGGGGACAGGACAGCCCCAGCATTTT. The full variable domain, its missing parts supplied by reference TRBV5-1 and TRBJ1-5, is KAGVTQTPRYLIKTRGQQVTLSCSPISGHRSVSWYQQTPGQGLQFLFEYFSETQRNKGNFPGRFSGRQFSNSRSEMNVSTLELGDSALYLCASSLGGTGQPQHFGDGTRLSIL.

This rearrangement joins TRBV5-6 to TRBJ1-2; a weak D match, TRBD1 (5 bases). Trimming shortened V by 0 bases and J by 7 bases, and 10 bases separated the two germline ends. Germline CDR1 is SGHDT and CDR2 is YYEEEE. There are 13 residues in the CDR3. CDR3: CASSLEQGGGYTF. The CDR3 region has the DNA TGTGCCAGCAGCTTGGAGCAGGGTGGTGGCTACACCTTC.

This clone is medium-sized. This rearrangement joins TRBV9 to TRBJ2-5, with TRBD1 identical over 10 bases. Germline V CDR1 and CDR2: SGDLS, YYNGEE. The CDR3 spans 16 residues. The J segment lost 5 bases and the V segment lost 3 bases, leaving 10 bases of the junction unmatched. CDR3 bases: TGTGCCAGCAGCGCGCCGACAGGGGGCAAGAGGGAGACCCAGTACTTC. Its protein is CASSAPTGGKRETQYF.

This chain links TRBV30 with TRBJ2-3; 15 bases agree with TRBD2. J was trimmed by 9 bases and V by 8 bases; bases with no gene match: 9. The CDR3 consists of 14 residues. Germline CDR1 is GTSNPN and CDR2 is SVGIG (reference sequence). The CDR3 loop is CAQGLAGGTRTQYF. Here the CDR3 DNA reads TGTGCCCAGGGACTAGCGGGGGGAACGAGGACGCAGTATTTT.

The chain couples TRBV30 to TRBJ2-3; 8 bases map to TRBD2. The CDR3 consists of 15 residues. Germline loops: CDR1 GTSNPN, CDR2 SVGIG (reference sequence). V was clipped by 5 bases and J by 0 bases; unmatched bases: 7. CDR3 loop: CAWGSGGPSTDTQYF. The CDR3 nucleotides are TGTGCCTGGGGCAGCGGGGGCCCCAGCACAGATACGCAGTATTTT.

The chain recombines TRBV19 with TRBJ2-7; 7 positions agree with TRBD1. The J segment lost 2 bases and the V segment lost 4 bases, leaving 8 bases of the junction unmatched. Germline loops: CDR1 LNHDA, CDR2 SQIVND (reference sequence). This CDR3 spans 15 amino acids. CDR3 bases: TGTGCCAGTAGTAGAACATATCAGGGGGCCTACGAGCAGTACTTC. The encoded protein is CASSRTYQGAYEQYF.

The chain links TRBV7-6 to TRBJ2-3, with unresolved D. Trimming removed 5 bases from V and 10 bases from J, with 16 bases in between. Looked up from germline, CDR1 is SGHVS and CDR2 is FNYEAQ. The CDR3 has 13 residues. The DNA of the CDR3 is TGTGCCAGCAGCCGGAACAGAGGCTGGTCGCAGTATTTT. Translated: CASSRNRGWSQYF.

This sequence joins TRBV4-1 and TRBJ2-1, with D possibly TRBD2 on 5 matching bases. This CDR3 spans 16 amino acids. The germline gives CDR1 MGHRA, CDR2 YSYEKL. V gave up 2 bases and J gave up 8 bases, with 19 bases separating them. CDR3 residues: CASSQRGLTVFDEQFF. In nucleotides, the CDR3 is TGCGCCAGCAGCCAAAGAGGGCTCACAGTATTCGATGAGCAGTTCTTC.

This clone has only a few counts. The chain has TRBV2 and TRBJ2-7; TRBD1 aligns across 10 bases. The CDR3 has 15 residues. Germline V lookup: CDR1 SNHLY, CDR2 FYNNEI. Unmatched junction bases numbered 9, after V lost 6 bases and J lost 4 bases. In DNA, the CDR3 is TGTGCCAGCAGCGATCCGGACAGGGGGTCGTACGAGCAGTACTTC. It is translated as CASSDPDRGSYEQYF.

The chain has TRBV27 and TRBJ1-2; tentative D call: TRBD1 (5 bases). CDR3 size: 14 residues. Germline lookup yields CDR1 MNHEY and CDR2 SMNVEV (reference sequence). V lost 5 bases and J lost 4, with 14 bases in between. The CDR3, as DNA: TGTGCCAGCAGTCGGGACCTACGCGGCTATGGCTACACCTTC. Translating gives CASSRDLRGYGYTF.

The V call is TRBV11-1, the J call TRBJ2-2; D gene ambiguous. The V end lost 3 bases, the J end lost 5 bases, and 7 bases lay between the germline ends. CDR3 length: 13 amino acids. The germline V gene has CDR1 SGHAT and CDR2 FQDESV (reference sequence). For the CDR3, the DNA is TGTGCCAGCAGCTTCTGGCGGACCGGGGAGCTGTTTTTT. Amino acids: CASSFWRTGELFF. Filled out from reference TRBV11-1 and TRBJ2-2, the complete variable domain reads EAEVAQSPRYKITEKSQAVAFWCDPISGHATLYWYRQILGQGPELLVQFQDESVVDDSQLPKDRFSAERLKGVDSTLKIQPAELGDSAMYLCASSFWRTGELFFGEGSRLTVL.